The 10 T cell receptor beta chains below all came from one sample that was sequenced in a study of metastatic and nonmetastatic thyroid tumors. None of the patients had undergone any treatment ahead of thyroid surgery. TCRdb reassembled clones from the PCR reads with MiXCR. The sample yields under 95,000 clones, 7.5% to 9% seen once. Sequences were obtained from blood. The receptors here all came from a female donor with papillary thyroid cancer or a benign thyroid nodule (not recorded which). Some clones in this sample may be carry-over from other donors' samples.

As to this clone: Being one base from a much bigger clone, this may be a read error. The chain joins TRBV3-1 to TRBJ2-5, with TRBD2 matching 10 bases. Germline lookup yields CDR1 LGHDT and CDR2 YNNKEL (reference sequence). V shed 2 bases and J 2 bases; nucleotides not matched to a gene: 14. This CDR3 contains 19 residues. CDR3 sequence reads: CASSQYPRPSSGGQETQYF. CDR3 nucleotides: TGTGCCAGCAGCCAATACCCAAGACCGTCTAGCGGGGGACAAGAGACCCAGTACTTC.

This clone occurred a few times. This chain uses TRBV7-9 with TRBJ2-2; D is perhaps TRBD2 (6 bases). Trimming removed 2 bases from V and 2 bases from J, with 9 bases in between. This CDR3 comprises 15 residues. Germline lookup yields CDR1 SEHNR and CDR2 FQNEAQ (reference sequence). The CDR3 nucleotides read TGTGCCAGCAGCTTACCCGGGGGTAACACCGGGGAGCTGTTTTTT. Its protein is CASSLPGGNTGELFF. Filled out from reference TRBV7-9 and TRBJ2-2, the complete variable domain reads DTGVSQNPRHKITKRGQNVTFRCDPISEHNRLYWYRQTLGQGPEFLTYFQNEAQLEKSRLLSDRFSAERPKGSFSTLEIQRTEQGDSAMYLCASSLPGGNTGELFFGEGSRLTVL.

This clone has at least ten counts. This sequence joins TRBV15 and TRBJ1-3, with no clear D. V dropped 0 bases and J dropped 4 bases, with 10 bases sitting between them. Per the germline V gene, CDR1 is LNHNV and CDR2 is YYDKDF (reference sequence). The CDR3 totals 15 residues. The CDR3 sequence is CATSRDSGRGNTIYF. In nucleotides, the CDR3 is TGTGCCACCAGCAGAGACTCGGGCAGGGGAAACACCATATATTTT. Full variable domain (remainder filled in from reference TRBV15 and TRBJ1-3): DAMVIQNPRYQVTQFGKPVTLSCSQTLNHNVMYWYQQKSSQAPKLLFHYYDKDFNNEADTPDNFQSRRPNTSFCFLDIRSPGLGDTAMYLCATSRDSGRGNTIYFGEGSWLTVV.

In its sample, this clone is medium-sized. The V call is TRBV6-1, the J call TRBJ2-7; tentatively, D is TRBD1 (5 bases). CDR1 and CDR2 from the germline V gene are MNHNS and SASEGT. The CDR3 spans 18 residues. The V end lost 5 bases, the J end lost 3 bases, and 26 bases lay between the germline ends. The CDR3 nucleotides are TGTGCCAGCAGTCAATCGCTTCGGACATCCAGGGCGATCTACGAGCAGTACTTC. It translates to CASSQSLRTSRAIYEQYF.

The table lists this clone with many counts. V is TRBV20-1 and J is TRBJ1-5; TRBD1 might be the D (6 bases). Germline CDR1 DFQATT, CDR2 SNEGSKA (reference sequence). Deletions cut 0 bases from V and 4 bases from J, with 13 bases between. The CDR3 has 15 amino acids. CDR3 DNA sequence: TGCAGTGCTAGAGAGGGTGGGGGGGCAAATCAGCCCCAGCATTTT. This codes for CSAREGGGANQPQHF.

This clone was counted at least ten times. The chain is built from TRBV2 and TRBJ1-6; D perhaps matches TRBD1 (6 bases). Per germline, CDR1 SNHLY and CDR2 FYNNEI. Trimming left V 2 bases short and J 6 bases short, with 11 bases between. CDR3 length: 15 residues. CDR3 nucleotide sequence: TGTGCCAGCAGTGAATTGGGCAGGGGTAATTCACCCCTCCACTTT. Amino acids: CASSELGRGNSPLHF.

This CDR3 reads CSAESGRAKVSEQYF. Here the CDR3 DNA reads TGCAGTGCTGAGAGCGGGAGGGCCAAGGTCTCCGAGCAGTACTTC. The V and J genes are TRBV20-1 and TRBJ2-7; 10 bases map to TRBD2. The CDR3 has 15 residues. V gave up 5 bases and J gave up 6 bases; unmatched junction bases: 13. Germline assignment: CDR1 DFQATT and CDR2 SNEGSKA (reference sequence).

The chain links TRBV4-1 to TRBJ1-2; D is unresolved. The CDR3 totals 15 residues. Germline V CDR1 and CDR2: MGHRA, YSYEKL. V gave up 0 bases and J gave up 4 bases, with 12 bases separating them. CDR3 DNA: TGCGCCAGCAGCCAAGATGCGGGGTCTCGCTATGGCTACACCTTC. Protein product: CASSQDAGSRYGYTF.

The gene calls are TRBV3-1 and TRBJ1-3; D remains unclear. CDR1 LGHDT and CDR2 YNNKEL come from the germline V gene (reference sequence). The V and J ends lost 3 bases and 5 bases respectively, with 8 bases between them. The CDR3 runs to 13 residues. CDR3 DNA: TGTGCCAGCAGCCAGGAAGAGCGAAACACCATATATTTT. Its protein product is CASSQEERNTIYF.

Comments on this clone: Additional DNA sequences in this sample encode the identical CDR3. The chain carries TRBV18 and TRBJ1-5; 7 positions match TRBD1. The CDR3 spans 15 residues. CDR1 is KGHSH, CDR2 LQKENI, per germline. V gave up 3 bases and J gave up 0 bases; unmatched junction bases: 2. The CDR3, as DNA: TGTGCCAGCTCACCCGGGACAGCTAGCAATCAGCCCCAGCATTTT. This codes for CASSPGTASNQPQHF. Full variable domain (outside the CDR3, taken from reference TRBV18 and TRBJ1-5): NAGVMQNPRHLVRRRGQEARLRCSPMKGHSHVYWYRQLPEEGLKFMVYLQKENIIDESGMPKERFSAEFPKEGPSILRIQQVVRGDSAAYFCASSPGTASNQPQHFGDGTRLSIL.